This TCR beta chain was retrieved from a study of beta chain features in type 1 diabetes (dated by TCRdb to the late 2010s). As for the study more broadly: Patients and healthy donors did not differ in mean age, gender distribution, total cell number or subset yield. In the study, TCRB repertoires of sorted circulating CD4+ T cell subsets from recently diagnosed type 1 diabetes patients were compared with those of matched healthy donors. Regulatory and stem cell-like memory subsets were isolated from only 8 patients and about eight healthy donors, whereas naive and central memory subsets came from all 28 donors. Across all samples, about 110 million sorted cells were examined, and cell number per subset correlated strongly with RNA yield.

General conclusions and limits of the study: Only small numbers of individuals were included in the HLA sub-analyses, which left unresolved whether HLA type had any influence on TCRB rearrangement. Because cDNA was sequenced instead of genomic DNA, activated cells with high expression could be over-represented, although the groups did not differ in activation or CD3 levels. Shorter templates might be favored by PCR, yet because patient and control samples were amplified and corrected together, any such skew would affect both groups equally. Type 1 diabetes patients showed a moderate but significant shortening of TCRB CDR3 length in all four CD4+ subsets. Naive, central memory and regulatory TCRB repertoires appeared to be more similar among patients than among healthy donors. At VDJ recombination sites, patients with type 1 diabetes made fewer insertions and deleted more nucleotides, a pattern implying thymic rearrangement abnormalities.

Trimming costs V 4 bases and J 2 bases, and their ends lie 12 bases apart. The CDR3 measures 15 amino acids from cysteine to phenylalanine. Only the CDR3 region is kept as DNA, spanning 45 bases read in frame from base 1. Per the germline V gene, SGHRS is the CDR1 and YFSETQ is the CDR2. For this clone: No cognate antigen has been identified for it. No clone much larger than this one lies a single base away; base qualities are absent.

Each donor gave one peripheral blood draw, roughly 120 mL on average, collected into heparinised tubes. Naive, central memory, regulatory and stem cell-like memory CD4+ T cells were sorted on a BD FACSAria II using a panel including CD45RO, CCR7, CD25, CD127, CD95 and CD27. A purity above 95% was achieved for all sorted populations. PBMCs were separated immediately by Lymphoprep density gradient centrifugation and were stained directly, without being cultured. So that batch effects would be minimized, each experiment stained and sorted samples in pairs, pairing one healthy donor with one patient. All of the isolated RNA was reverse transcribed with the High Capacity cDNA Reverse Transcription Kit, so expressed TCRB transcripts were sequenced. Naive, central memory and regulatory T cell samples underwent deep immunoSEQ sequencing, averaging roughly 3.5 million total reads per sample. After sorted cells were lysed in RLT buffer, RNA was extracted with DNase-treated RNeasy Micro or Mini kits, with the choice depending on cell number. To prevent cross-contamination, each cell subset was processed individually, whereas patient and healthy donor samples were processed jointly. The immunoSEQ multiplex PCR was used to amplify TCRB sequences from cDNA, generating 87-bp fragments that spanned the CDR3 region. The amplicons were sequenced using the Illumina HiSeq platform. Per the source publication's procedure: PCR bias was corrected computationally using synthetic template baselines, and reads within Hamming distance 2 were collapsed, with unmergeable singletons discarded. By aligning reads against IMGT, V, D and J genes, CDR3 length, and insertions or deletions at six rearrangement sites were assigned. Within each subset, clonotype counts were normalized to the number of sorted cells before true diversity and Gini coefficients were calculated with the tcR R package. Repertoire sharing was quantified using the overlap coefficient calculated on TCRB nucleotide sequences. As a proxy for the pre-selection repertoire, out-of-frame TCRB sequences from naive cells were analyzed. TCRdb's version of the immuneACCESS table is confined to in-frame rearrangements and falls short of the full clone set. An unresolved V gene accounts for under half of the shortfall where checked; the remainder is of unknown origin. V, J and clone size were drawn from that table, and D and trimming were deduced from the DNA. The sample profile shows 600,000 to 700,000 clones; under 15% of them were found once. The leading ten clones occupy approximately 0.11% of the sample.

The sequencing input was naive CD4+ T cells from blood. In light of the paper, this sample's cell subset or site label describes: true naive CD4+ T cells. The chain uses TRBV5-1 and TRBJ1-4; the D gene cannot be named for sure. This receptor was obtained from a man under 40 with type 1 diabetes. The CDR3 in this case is CASSPGERTNEKLFF. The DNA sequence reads TGCGCCAGCAGCCCCGGAGAGAGGACTAATGAAAAACTGTTTTTT.